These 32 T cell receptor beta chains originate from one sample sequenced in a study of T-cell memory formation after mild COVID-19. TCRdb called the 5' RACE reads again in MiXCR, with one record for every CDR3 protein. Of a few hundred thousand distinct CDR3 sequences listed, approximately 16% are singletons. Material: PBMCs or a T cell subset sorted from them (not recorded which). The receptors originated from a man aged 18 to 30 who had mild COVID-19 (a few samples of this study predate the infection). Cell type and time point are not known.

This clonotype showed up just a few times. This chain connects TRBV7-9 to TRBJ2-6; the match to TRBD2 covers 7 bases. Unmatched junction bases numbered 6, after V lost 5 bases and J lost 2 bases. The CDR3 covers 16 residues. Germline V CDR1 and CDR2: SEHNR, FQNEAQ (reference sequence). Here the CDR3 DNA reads TGTGCCAGCAGCCCGCCCCGGGGGGCTGGGGCCAACGTCCTGACTTTC. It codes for CASSPPRGAGANVLTF. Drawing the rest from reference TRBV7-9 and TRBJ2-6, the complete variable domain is DTGVSQNPRHKITKRGQNVTFRCDPISEHNRLYWYRQTLGQGPEFLTYFQNEAQLEKSRLLSDRFSAERPKGSFSTLEIQRTEQGDSAMYLCASSPPRGAGANVLTFGAGSRLTVL.

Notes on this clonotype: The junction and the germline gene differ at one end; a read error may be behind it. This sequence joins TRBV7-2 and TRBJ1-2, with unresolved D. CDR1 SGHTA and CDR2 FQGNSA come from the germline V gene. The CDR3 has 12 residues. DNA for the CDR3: TGTGCCAGTAGCTTGGATAACCATGGCTACACCTTC. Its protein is CASSLDNHGYTF. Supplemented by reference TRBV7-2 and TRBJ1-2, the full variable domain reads GAGVSQSPSNKVTEKGKDVELRCDPISGHTALYWYRQSLGQGLEFLIYFQGNSAPDKSGLPSDRFSAERTGGSVSTLTIQRTQQEDSAVYLCASSLDNHGYTFGSGTRLTVV.

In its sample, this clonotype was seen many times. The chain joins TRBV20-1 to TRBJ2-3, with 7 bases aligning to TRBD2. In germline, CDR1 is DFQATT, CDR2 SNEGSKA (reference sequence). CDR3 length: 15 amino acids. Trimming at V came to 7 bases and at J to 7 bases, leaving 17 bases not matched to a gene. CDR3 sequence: CSGTSSGDDLNTQYF. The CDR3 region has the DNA TGCAGTGGGACCTCAAGCGGGGATGACCTGAATACGCAGTATTTT.

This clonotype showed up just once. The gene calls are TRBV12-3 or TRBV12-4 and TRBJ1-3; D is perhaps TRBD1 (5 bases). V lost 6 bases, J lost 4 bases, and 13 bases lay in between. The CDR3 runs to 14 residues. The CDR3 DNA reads TGTGCCAGCAGGCTACGGGACGTCGGAAACACCATATATTTT. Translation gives CASRLRDVGNTIYF.

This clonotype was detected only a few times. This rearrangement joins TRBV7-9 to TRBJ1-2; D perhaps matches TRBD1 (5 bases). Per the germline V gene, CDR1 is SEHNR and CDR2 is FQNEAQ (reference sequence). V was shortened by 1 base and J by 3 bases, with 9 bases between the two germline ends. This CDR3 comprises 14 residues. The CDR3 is CASSLVGTDYGYTF. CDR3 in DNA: TGTGCCAGCAGCTTAGTTGGGACGGACTATGGCTACACCTTC.

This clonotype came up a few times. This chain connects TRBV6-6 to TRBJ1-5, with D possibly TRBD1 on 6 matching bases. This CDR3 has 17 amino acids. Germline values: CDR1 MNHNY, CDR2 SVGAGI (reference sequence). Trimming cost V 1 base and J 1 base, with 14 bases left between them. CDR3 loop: CASSYWDTGYSNQPQHF. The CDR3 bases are TGTGCCAGCAGTTACTGGGATACAGGGTACAGCAATCAGCCCCAGCATTTT.

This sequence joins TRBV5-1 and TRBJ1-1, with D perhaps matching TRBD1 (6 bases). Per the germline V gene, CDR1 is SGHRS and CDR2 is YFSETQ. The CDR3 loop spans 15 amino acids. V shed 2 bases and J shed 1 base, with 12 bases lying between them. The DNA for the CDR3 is TGCGCCAGCAGCTTCGCAGGGGCCGGGAACACTGAAGCTTTCTTT. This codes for CASSFAGAGNTEAFF.

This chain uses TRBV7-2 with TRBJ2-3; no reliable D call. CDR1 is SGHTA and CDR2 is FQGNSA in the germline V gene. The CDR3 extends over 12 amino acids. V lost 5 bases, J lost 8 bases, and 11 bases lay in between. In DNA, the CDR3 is TGTGCCAGCAGCCAGGACGTACCTACGCAGTATTTT. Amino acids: CASSQDVPTQYF.

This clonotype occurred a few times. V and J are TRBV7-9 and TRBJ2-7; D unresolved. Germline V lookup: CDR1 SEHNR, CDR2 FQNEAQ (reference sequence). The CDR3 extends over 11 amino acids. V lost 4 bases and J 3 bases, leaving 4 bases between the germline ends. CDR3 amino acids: CASSSIYEQYF. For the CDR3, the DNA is TGTGCCAGCAGCTCCATCTACGAGCAGTACTTC.

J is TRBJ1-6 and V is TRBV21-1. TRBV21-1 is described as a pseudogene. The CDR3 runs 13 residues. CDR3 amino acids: CASSTVRNPNLHF. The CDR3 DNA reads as TGTGCCAGCAGCACTGTGAGAAATCCAAACCTCCACTTT.

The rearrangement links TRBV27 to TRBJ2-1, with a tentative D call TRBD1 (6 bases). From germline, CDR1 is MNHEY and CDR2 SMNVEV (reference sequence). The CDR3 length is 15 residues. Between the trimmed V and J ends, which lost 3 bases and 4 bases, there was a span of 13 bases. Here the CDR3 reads CASSFRQGIYNEQFF. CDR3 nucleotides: TGTGCCAGCAGTTTTCGCCAGGGGATTTACAATGAGCAGTTCTTC.

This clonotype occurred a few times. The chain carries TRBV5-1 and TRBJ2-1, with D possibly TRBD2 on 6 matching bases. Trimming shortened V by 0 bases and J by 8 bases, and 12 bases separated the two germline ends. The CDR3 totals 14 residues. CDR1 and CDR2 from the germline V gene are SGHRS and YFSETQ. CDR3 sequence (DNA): TGCGCCAGCAGCTTGGGAGCGGGCGCTGATGAGCAGTTCTTC. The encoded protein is CASSLGAGADEQFF.

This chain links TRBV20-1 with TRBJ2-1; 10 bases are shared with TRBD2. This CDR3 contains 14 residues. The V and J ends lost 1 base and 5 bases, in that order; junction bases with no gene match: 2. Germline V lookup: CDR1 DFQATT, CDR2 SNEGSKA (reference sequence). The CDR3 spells CSARGTSGHNEQFF. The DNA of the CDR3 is TGCAGTGCTAGAGGGACTAGCGGACACAATGAGCAGTTCTTC.

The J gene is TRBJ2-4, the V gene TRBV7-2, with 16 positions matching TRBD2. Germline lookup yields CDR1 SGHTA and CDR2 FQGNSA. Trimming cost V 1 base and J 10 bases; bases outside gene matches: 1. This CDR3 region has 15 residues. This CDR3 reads CASSLEGLAGGIQYF. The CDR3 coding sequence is TGTGCCAGCAGCTTAGAGGGACTAGCGGGGGGGATTCAGTACTTC. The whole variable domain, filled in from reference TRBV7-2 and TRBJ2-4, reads GAGVSQSPSNKVTEKGKDVELRCDPISGHTALYWYRQSLGQGLEFLIYFQGNSAPDKSGLPSDRFSAERTGGSVSTLTIQRTQQEDSAVYLCASSLEGLAGGIQYFGAGTRLSVL.

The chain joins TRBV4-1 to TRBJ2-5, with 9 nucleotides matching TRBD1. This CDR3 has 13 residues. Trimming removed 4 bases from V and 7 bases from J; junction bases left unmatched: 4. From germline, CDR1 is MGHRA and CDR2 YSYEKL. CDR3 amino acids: CASSRDREGTQYF. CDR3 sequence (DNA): TGCGCCAGCAGCCGGGACAGGGAGGGGACCCAGTACTTC.

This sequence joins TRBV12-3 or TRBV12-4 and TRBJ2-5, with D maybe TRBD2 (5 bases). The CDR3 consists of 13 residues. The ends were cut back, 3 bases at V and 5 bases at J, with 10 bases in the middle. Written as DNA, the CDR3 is TGTGCCAGCAGTTTCGGGGTGCGGGAGACCCAGTACTTC. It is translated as CASSFGVRETQYF.

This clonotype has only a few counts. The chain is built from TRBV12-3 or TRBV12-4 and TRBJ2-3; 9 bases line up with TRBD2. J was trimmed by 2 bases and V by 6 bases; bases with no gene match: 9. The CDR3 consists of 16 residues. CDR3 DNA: TGTGCCAGCAGCCTTCTAGCGGGGAGCTACACAGATACGCAGTATTTT. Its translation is CASSLLAGSYTDTQYF.

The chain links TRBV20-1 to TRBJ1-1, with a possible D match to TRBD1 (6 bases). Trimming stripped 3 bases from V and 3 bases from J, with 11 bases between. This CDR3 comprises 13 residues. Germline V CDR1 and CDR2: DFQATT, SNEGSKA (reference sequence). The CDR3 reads CSASVGGDTEAFF. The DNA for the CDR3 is TGCAGTGCTAGCGTAGGGGGGGACACTGAAGCTTTCTTT.

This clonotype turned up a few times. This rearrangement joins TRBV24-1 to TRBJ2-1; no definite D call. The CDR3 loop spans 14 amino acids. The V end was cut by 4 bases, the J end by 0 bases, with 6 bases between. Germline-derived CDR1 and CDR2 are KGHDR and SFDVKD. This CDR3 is CATSERSSYNEQFF. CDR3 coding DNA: TGTGCCACCAGTGAGCGGAGCTCCTACAATGAGCAGTTCTTC.

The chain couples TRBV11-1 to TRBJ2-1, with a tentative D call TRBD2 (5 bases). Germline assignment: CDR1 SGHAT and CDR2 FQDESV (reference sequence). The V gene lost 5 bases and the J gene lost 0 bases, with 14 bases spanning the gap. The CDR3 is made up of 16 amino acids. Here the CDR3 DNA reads TGTGCCAGCAGCCTAGAGCGGTATAGCTCCTACAATGAGCAGTTCTTC. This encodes CASSLERYSSYNEQFF.

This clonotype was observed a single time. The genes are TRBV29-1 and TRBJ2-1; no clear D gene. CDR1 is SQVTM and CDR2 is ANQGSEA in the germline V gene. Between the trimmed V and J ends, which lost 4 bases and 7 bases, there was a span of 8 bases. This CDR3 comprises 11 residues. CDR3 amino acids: CSVGQGNEQFF. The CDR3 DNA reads TGCAGCGTTGGGCAAGGGAATGAGCAGTTCTTC.

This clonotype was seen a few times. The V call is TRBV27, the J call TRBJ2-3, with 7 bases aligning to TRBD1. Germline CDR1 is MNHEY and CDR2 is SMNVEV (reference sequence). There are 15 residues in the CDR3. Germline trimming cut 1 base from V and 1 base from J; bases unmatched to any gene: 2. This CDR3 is CASSLWQGGTDTQYF. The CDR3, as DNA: TGTGCCAGCAGTTTATGGCAGGGGGGCACAGATACGCAGTATTTT.

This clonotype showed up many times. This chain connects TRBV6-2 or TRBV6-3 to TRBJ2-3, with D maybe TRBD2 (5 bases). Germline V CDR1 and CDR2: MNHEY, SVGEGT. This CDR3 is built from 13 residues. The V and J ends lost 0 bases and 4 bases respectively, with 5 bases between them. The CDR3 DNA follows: TGTGCCAGCAGTTACTCCGGGGCAGATACGCAGTATTTT. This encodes CASSYSGADTQYF.

The CDR3, as DNA: TGTGCCAGCAGCTCAACACCTCAGGGGAACATTCAGTACTTC. Residues: CASSSTPQGNIQYF. V gene TRBV7-2 combines with J gene TRBJ2-4, with D possibly matching TRBD1 (6 bases). Germline assignment: CDR1 SGHTA and CDR2 FQGNSA. The CDR3 sequence is 14 residues long. V lost 4 bases to trimming and J lost 7 bases, with 14 bases between them.

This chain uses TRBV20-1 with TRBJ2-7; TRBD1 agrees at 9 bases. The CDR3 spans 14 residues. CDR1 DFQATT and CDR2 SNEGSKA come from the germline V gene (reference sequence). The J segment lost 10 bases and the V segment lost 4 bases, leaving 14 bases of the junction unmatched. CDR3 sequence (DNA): TGCAGTGCTACCGCACCGGGACAGGGAACTTTCCAGTACTTC. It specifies CSATAPGQGTFQYF.

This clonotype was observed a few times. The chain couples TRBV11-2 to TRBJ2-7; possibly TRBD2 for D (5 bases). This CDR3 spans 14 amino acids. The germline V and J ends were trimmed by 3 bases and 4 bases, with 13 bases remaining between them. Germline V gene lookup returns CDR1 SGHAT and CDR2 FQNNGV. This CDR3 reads CASSFGYSGYEQYF. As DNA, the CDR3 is TGTGCCAGCAGCTTTGGGTATTCGGGGTACGAGCAGTACTTC.

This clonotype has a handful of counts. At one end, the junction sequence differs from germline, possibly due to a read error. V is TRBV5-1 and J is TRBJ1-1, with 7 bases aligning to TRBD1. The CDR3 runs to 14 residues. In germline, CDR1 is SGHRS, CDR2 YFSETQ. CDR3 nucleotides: TGCGCCAGCAGCCAACAGGGGATGAAGACTGAAGCTTTCTTT. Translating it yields CASSQQGMKTEAFF.

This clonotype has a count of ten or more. CDR3 sequence: CASSLGGGRGNQPQHF. The CDR3 DNA sequence: TGTGCCAGCAGCTTAGGAGGTGGCAGGGGGAATCAGCCCCAGCATTTT. V usage is TRBV7-2 and J usage is TRBJ1-5; 7 nucleotides agree with TRBD1. Germline V lookup: CDR1 SGHTA, CDR2 FQGNSA. Trimming at V came to 1 base and at J to 4 bases, leaving 7 bases not matched to a gene. This CDR3 region has 16 residues.

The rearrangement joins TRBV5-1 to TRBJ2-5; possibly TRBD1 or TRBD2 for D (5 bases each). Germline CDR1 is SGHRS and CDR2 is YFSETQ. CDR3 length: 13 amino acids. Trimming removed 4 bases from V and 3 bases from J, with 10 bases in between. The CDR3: CASSIRGEETQYF. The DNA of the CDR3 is TGCGCCAGCAGCATAAGAGGGGAAGAGACCCAGTACTTC.

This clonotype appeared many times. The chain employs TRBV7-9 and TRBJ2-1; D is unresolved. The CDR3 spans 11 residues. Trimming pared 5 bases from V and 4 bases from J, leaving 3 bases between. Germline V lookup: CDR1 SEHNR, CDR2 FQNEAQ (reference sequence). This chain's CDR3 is CASSGYNEQFF. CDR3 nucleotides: TGTGCCAGCAGCGGATACAATGAGCAGTTCTTC.

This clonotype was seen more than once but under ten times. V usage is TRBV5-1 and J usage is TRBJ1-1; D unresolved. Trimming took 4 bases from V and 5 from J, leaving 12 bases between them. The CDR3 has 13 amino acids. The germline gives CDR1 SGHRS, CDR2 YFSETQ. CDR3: CASSDNMGTEAFF. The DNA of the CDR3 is TGCGCCAGCAGCGATAACATGGGGACTGAAGCTTTCTTT.

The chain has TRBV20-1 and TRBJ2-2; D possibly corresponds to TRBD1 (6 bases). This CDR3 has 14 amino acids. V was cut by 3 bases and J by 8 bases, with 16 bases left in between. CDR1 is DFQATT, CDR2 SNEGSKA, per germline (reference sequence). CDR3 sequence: CSARDLFGTGELFF. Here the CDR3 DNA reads TGCAGTGCTAGGGATTTATTCGGGACAGGGGAGCTGTTTTTT.